The 20 T cell receptor beta chains below all came from one sample that was sequenced in a study of OX40 agonist ivuxolimab in advanced cancers. The repertoire was sequenced with immunoSEQ multiplex PCR; TCRdb's copy has only in-frame clones and lacks some. This table holds about 63,000 clones, roughly nine tenths found once. The input for sequencing was CD4+ or CD8+ T cells sorted from blood, taken in a trial of the OX40 agonist ivuxolimab. These receptors came from an adult with an advanced solid tumor such as melanoma, head and neck, liver or kidney cancer.

J is TRBJ1-3 and V is TRBV30; D unclear. The CDR3 has 12 amino acids. In germline, CDR1 is GTSNPN, CDR2 SVGIG (reference sequence). V lost 0 bases and J lost 4, with 4 bases in between. CDR3 DNA sequence: TGTGCCTGGAGTGTCGCGGGAAACACCATATATTTT. Residues: CAWSVAGNTIYF.

A note on this clone: The same CDR3 is also encoded by other DNA sequences in this sample. J is TRBJ1-5 and V is TRBV5-6; 8 bases agree with TRBD1. This CDR3 has 16 amino acids. Germline V lookup: CDR1 SGHDT, CDR2 YYEEEE. V shed 0 bases and J 2 bases; nucleotides not matched to a gene: 4. The CDR3 region has the DNA TGTGCCAGCAGCTTGGGGGCAGGGGGCGGCAATCAGCCCCAGCATTTT. This sequence encodes CASSLGAGGGNQPQHF.

The chain links TRBV6-4 to TRBJ2-1; no clear D gene. CDR1 is MRHNA, CDR2 SNTAGT, per germline. V shed 3 bases and J shed 3 bases, with 9 bases lying between them. This CDR3 is built from 14 residues. The CDR3 is CASSESSDYNEQFF. The CDR3 DNA follows: TGTGCCAGCAGTGAGAGTAGTGACTACAATGAGCAGTTCTTC.

The chain carries TRBV28 and TRBJ2-1; 7 bases are a match to TRBD2. The CDR3 sequence is 15 residues long. After removal of 3 bases from V and 8 bases from J, the junction contained 10 bases not matched to a gene. The V gene's germline CDR1 is MDHEN and CDR2 SYDVKM. The CDR3 DNA is TGTGCCAGCAGTTTTCGGGGGGTCGAGGATGATGAGCAGTTCTTC. It is translated as CASSFRGVEDDEQFF.

The chain couples TRBV10-3 to TRBJ2-5, with D perhaps matching TRBD2 (6 bases). Germline assignment: CDR1 ENHRY and CDR2 SYGVKD. CDR3 length equals 13 residues. Trimming stripped 10 bases from V and 4 bases from J, with 16 bases between. CDR3 residues: CASEQEGRETQYF. Written as DNA, the CDR3 is TGTGCCAGCGAACAGGAGGGAAGAGAGACCCAGTACTTC.

The chain combines TRBV2 with TRBJ2-2; D not resolved. This CDR3 has 15 amino acids. The germline V and J ends were trimmed by 1 base and 4 bases, with 10 bases remaining between them. Germline V lookup: CDR1 SNHLY, CDR2 FYNNEI. CDR3 DNA sequence: TGTGCCAGCAGTGAAGAAAACCGATCCACCGGGGAGCTGTTTTTT. Protein sequence: CASSEENRSTGELFF. The whole variable domain, remainder taken from reference TRBV2 and TRBJ2-2, is EPEVTQTPSHQVTQMGQEVILRCVPISNHLYFYWYRQILGQKVEFLVSFYNNEISEKSEIFDDQFSVERPDGSNFTLKIRSTKLEDSAMYFCASSEENRSTGELFFGEGSRLTVL.

CDR3 sequence (DNA): TGTGCCAGCAGTTTATCGGAGGGGGGGGAGCTGTTTTTT. Translation gives CASSLSEGGELFF. The chain employs TRBV27 and TRBJ2-2; D might be TRBD2 (6 bases). The CDR3 is 13 residues long. V lost 0 bases to trimming and J lost 8 bases, with 7 bases between them. Germline CDR1 MNHEY, CDR2 SMNVEV (reference sequence).

The chain has TRBV28 and TRBJ2-2, with D possibly being TRBD2 (6 bases). The germline V gene has CDR1 MDHEN and CDR2 SYDVKM. V lost 8 bases and J lost 3, with 10 bases in between. The CDR3 length is 13 residues. The CDR3 reads CASQGLYTGELFF. In nucleotides, the CDR3 is TGTGCCAGCCAGGGACTCTACACCGGGGAGCTGTTTTTT.

The chain has TRBV11-2 and TRBJ2-1, with 13 nucleotides matching TRBD2. Looked up from germline, CDR1 is SGHAT and CDR2 is FQNNGV. The CDR3 sequence is 15 residues long. Trimming at V came to 7 bases and at J to 9 bases, leaving 9 bases not matched to a gene. The CDR3 here is CASNPPGLAGIEQFF. The CDR3 DNA sequence: TGTGCCAGCAATCCACCGGGACTAGCGGGAATTGAGCAGTTCTTC.

V gene TRBV27 combines with J gene TRBJ1-6; D possibly corresponds to TRBD1 (5 bases). V gave up 5 bases and J gave up 14 bases, with 19 bases separating them. This CDR3 has 14 amino acids. Germline-derived CDR1 and CDR2 are MNHEY and SMNVEV (reference sequence). The CDR3: CASSPGTTTSSLHF. CDR3 nucleotide sequence: TGTGCCAGCAGTCCCGGGACCACCACTTCGTCCCTCCACTTT.

The chain uses TRBV7-3 and TRBJ2-7; D perhaps matches TRBD2 (6 bases). Trimming shortened V by 11 bases and J by 0 bases, and 20 bases separated the two germline ends. Germline V lookup: CDR1 SGHTA, CDR2 FQGTGA. There are 15 residues in the CDR3. CDR3 loop: CAGMRRTIRSYEQYV. The CDR3, as DNA: TGTGCCGGCATGAGACGGACTATCCGCTCCTACGAGCAGTACGTC.

The genes are TRBV6-1 and TRBJ2-7, with 8 nucleotides matching TRBD2. V lost 0 bases and J lost 3; bases outside the gene matches: 7. In germline, CDR1 is MNHNS, CDR2 SASEGT. This CDR3 region has 16 residues. The CDR3 bases are TGTGCCAGCAGTGAAGCCACGGGACTAGAGCTCTACGAGCAGTACTTC. Protein product: CASSEATGLELYEQYF.

V and J are TRBV5-1 and TRBJ1-1; TRBD1 might be the D (5 bases). This CDR3 spans 12 amino acids. The V and J ends lost 7 bases and 0 bases respectively, with 7 bases between them. Germline V gene data show CDR1 as SGHRS and CDR2 as YFSETQ. The CDR3 reads CASSGMNTEAFF. The CDR3, as DNA: TGCGCCAGCTCAGGGATGAACACTGAAGCTTTCTTT.

This clone was recorded once. The rearrangement joins TRBV5-4 to TRBJ2-2; D is unclear. The CDR3 has 13 amino acids. Germline-derived CDR1 and CDR2 are SGHNT and YYREEE (reference sequence). The V end was cut by 1 base, the J end by 7 bases, with 8 bases between. The CDR3 here is CASSLWGNGELFF. The DNA of the CDR3 is TGTGCCAGCAGCTTGTGGGGAAACGGGGAGCTGTTTTTT.

This CDR3 reads CASSQDLILANYGYTF. The CDR3, as DNA: TGCGCCAGCAGCCAAGATTTAATCTTAGCTAACTATGGCTACACCTTC. This chain connects TRBV4-3 to TRBJ1-2, with D hard to call. The V gene lost 0 bases and the J gene lost 0 bases, with 11 bases spanning the gap. Germline V gene lookup returns CDR1 LGHNA and CDR2 YSLEER. The CDR3 covers 16 residues.

The V and J genes are TRBV28 and TRBJ1-1; D gene ambiguous. V was shortened by 3 bases and J by 1 base, with 9 bases between the two germline ends. Germline CDR1 and CDR2: MDHEN and SYDVKM. CDR3 length: 14 amino acids. The chain's CDR3 is CASSFRGTNTEAFF. The CDR3 DNA follows: TGTGCCAGCAGTTTTCGGGGAACGAACACTGAAGCTTTCTTT.

This clone is a singleton in its sample. This chain uses TRBV7-9 with TRBJ2-1, with D perhaps TRBD2 (6 bases). The CDR3 is 16 amino acids. CDR1 is SEHNR, CDR2 FQNEAQ, per germline (reference sequence). V lost 5 bases, J lost 0 bases, and 14 bases lay in between. The CDR3 region is CASSPRDGSSYNEQFF. The DNA for the CDR3 is TGTGCCAGCAGCCCGCGGGACGGGAGCTCCTACAATGAGCAGTTCTTC.

The V and J genes are TRBV27 and TRBJ2-3; weak D call: TRBD2 (7 bases). Germline V lookup: CDR1 MNHEY, CDR2 SMNVEV (reference sequence). Between the trimmed V and J ends, which lost 2 bases and 4 bases, there was a span of 22 bases. The length of the CDR3 is 18 residues. CDR3 in DNA: TGTGCCAGCAGTTTAACCGGATTTGGGGGGGGGCCGGCAGATACGCAGTATTTT. Its translation: CASSLTGFGGGPADTQYF.

The chain links TRBV6-4 to TRBJ2-1; D may be TRBD2 (5 bases). V shed 0 bases and J shed 0 bases, with 9 bases lying between them. Germline values: CDR1 MRHNA, CDR2 SNTAGT. The CDR3 extends over 16 amino acids. The DNA of the CDR3 is TGTGCCAGCAGTGACTCGAGGAGGCGCTCCTACAATGAGCAGTTCTTC. The encoded protein is CASSDSRRRSYNEQFF.

This rearrangement joins TRBV27 to TRBJ2-2; 11 bases are shared with TRBD2. CDR1 is MNHEY, CDR2 SMNVEV, per germline (reference sequence). After removal of 1 base from V and 6 bases from J, the junction contained 10 bases not matched to a gene. The CDR3 is 18 residues long. CDR3 sequence reads: CASSLFPPSGRSSGELFF. The CDR3 DNA follows: TGTGCCAGCAGTTTATTCCCCCCTAGCGGGAGGAGTTCCGGGGAGCTGTTTTTT.